A single sample gave rise to the 16 T cell receptor beta chains below, sequenced in a study of metastatic and nonmetastatic thyroid tumors. TCRdb reassembled clones from the PCR reads with MiXCR. The sample yields fewer than 40,000 clones, 20% to 25% seen once. Treatment of any kind had been given to no patient before thyroid surgery. The sample comprised tumor tissue. Source of these receptors: a male donor with papillary thyroid cancer or a benign thyroid nodule (not recorded which). Some clones in this sample may be carry-over from other donors' samples.

The chain links TRBV10-3 to TRBJ2-7; D uncertain. V lost 3 bases, J lost 1 base, and 4 bases lay in between. This CDR3 is built from 12 residues. The V gene's germline CDR1 is ENHRY and CDR2 SYGVKD. CDR3 amino acids: CAISEQSYEQYF. The CDR3 DNA reads TGTGCCATCAGTGAACAGTCCTACGAGCAGTACTTC.

This clone was seen ten or more times. This specimen includes other DNA sequences encoding the same CDR3. The chain uses TRBV24-1 and TRBJ2-3; D gene ambiguous. The CDR3 length is 14 residues. The germline V gene has CDR1 KGHDR and CDR2 SFDVKD. Trimming shortened V by 5 bases and J by 2 bases, and 10 bases separated the two germline ends. The CDR3 region is CATSGARDTDTQYF. Written as DNA, the CDR3 is TGTGCCACCAGTGGGGCTAGAGACACAGATACGCAGTATTTT.

The chain joins TRBV6-1 to TRBJ1-2; 8 nucleotides align to TRBD1. Germline CDR1 reads MNHNS; CDR2 reads SASEGT. This CDR3 has 13 amino acids. With 6 bases clipped from V and 4 bases from J, the junction kept 4 bases outside the gene matches. CDR3 nucleotide sequence: TGTGCCAGCAGGATGACAGGGGCCTATGGCTACACCTTC. Translated, it gives CASRMTGAYGYTF.

This clone was seen at least ten times. The chain joins TRBV3-1 to TRBJ2-2; D could derive from TRBD1 or TRBD2 (5 bases each). The germline V and J ends were trimmed by 3 bases and 2 bases, with 10 bases remaining between them. This CDR3 is 15 amino acids long. CDR1 is LGHDT, CDR2 YNNKEL, per germline (reference sequence). CDR3 protein: CASSHWGTNTGELFF. As DNA, the CDR3 is TGTGCCAGCAGCCATTGGGGGACCAACACCGGGGAGCTGTTTTTT.

This clone was detected many times. This chain uses TRBV20-1 with TRBJ2-5; 10 nucleotides agree with TRBD2. This CDR3 is built from 15 residues. CDR1 is DFQATT and CDR2 is SNEGSKA in the germline V gene (reference sequence). V shed 0 bases, J shed 4 bases, and the junction held 5 bases outside the gene matches. The CDR3, as DNA: TGCAGTGCTAGAGATCAGCGGGAGGGCCCAGAGACCCAGTACTTC. Translated, it gives CSARDQREGPETQYF.

In its sample, this clone is medium-sized (0.01 to 0.1%). V gene TRBV6-2 or TRBV6-3 combines with J gene TRBJ2-7, with 10 bases matching TRBD2. With 6 bases clipped from V and 2 bases from J, the junction kept 7 bases outside the gene matches. CDR3 length: 15 residues. CDR1 MNHEY and CDR2 SVGEGT come from the germline V gene. The CDR3 coding sequence is TGTGCCAGCAGAAAAGCGGGAGGGATTCCCTACGAGCAGTACTTC. It yields the protein CASRKAGGIPYEQYF.

This clone was observed many times. This chain joins TRBV19 and TRBJ2-7; 13 positions match TRBD2. This CDR3 has 15 amino acids. V trimming: 4 bases; J trimming: 0 bases; junction bases outside the gene matches: 0. From germline, CDR1 is LNHDA and CDR2 SQIVND (reference sequence). The chain's CDR3 is CASSRTSGSSYEQYF. In DNA, the CDR3 is TGTGCCAGTAGTAGGACTAGCGGGAGCTCCTACGAGCAGTACTTC. Full variable domain (missing parts from reference TRBV19 and TRBJ2-7): DGGITQSPKYLFRKEGQNVTLSCEQNLNHDAMYWYRQDPGQGLRLIYYSQIVNDFQKGDIAEGYSVSREKKESFPLTVTSAQKNPTAFYLCASSRTSGSSYEQYFGPGTRLTVT.

This clone was recorded many times. The rearrangement uses TRBV18 and TRBJ2-7; 13 bases match TRBD2. From germline, CDR1 is KGHSH and CDR2 LQKENI. The junction had 12 bases not matched to a gene; V was cut back by 3 bases and J by 4 bases. CDR3 size: 18 residues. CDR3 nucleotides: TGTGCCAGCTCACCTGGGGGGACTAGCGGGGTTAACCGTTACGAGCAGTACTTC. Translated: CASSPGGTSGVNRYEQYF.

The chain carries TRBV6-2 or TRBV6-3 and TRBJ2-7, with 8 bases fitting TRBD1. Trimming cost V 10 bases and J 7 bases; bases outside gene matches: 9. Germline CDR1 and CDR2: MNHEY and SVGEGT. The length of the CDR3 is 12 residues. CDR3 in amino acids: CAITQGAAEQYF. Written as DNA, the CDR3 is TGTGCCATCACCCAGGGGGCGGCGGAGCAGTACTTC.

This clone was observed many times. J is TRBJ1-1 and V is TRBV10-3; the D is unclear. V was shortened by 5 bases and J by 0 bases, with 10 bases between the two germline ends. This CDR3 is 14 amino acids long. CDR1 and CDR2 (germline): ENHRY, SYGVKD. The CDR3 spells CAISYRHMNTEAFF. CDR3 nucleotide sequence: TGTGCCATCAGTTACAGACATATGAACACTGAAGCTTTCTTT.

This clone appeared many times. The chain has TRBV6-5 and TRBJ2-3, with 7 bases that match TRBD1. The CDR3 is 17 amino acids. J lost 1 base, V lost 0 bases, and 7 bases had no gene match. Germline V gene lookup returns CDR1 MNHEY and CDR2 SVGAGI. CDR3: CASSYSGQRQRTDTQYF. CDR3 DNA sequence: TGTGCCAGCAGTTACTCGGGACAGCGGCAACGCACAGATACGCAGTATTTT.

Concerning this clone: One end of the junction does not line up with germline, which may come from a read error. The chain couples TRBV7-2 to TRBJ2-5, with D possibly TRBD2 on 6 matching bases. The CDR3 is made up of 15 amino acids. Germline CDR1 and CDR2: SGHTA and FQGNSA. The CDR3 loop is CARSLELRGGETQYF. DNA of the CDR3: TGTGCCAGAAGCTTAGAACTAAGGGGAGGAGAGACCCAGTACTTC.

This clone was picked up a small number of times. Germline and junction disagree at one end, which may indicate a read error. V gene TRBV7-9 combines with J gene TRBJ2-7; D is unresolved. The CDR3 has 12 residues. CDR1 is SEHNR and CDR2 is FQNEAQ in the germline V gene (reference sequence). CDR3 region: CAGSYRFYEQYF. The CDR3 DNA is TGTGCCGGCAGCTACCGGTTCTACGAGCAGTACTTC. Full variable domain (remainder filled in from reference TRBV7-9 and TRBJ2-7): DTGVSQNPRHKITKRGQNVTFRCDPISEHNRLYWYRQTLGQGPEFLTYFQNEAQLEKSRLLSDRFSAERPKGSFSTLEIQRTEQGDSAMYLCAGSYRFYEQYFGPGTRLTVT.

The V call is TRBV6-1, the J call TRBJ1-2; 7 positions match TRBD1. Germline V gene data show CDR1 as MNHNS and CDR2 as SASEGT. The CDR3 runs 17 residues. V lost 6 bases to trimming and J lost 2 bases; unmatched junction nucleotides: 15. Written as DNA, the CDR3 is TGTGCCAGCAGAGCCGTAACCCGGGACAGTGGAAACTATGGCTACACCTTC. Translating it yields CASRAVTRDSGNYGYTF.

This clone was seen ten or more times. The rearrangement joins TRBV7-6 to TRBJ2-5; 14 nucleotides line up with TRBD2. The germline CDR1 and CDR2 sequences are SGHVS and FNYEAQ. V lost 5 bases, J lost 5 bases, and 16 bases stayed unmatched. The CDR3 has 19 amino acids. CDR3: CASSLGTSGSGGTQETQYF. For the CDR3, the DNA is TGTGCCAGCAGCCTGGGGACTAGCGGGAGTGGGGGGACCCAGGAGACCCAGTACTTC.

This clone was recorded once. CDR3 nucleotides: TGCGCCAGCAGTCTTGGGGGATCCACCTACGAGCAGTACTTC. Protein: CASSLGGSTYEQYF. The gene calls are TRBV5-1 and TRBJ2-7; TRBD1 or TRBD2 may be the D gene (5 bases each). The CDR3 length is 14 residues. The germline V gene encodes CDR1 SGHRS and CDR2 YFSETQ. Trimming shortened V by 5 bases and J by 2 bases, and 14 bases separated the two germline ends.